A single sample gave rise to the 18 T cell receptor beta chains below, sequenced in a study of blood T cell repertoires in COVID-19. Here immunoSEQ multiplex PCR was the method, and the copy in TCRdb shows in-frame clones only, minus some. This table has around 200,000 clones, around four fifths appearing once. The sequenced material came from peripheral blood. The source is a man younger than 45 with active or convalescent COVID-19.

The CDR3 protein is CATEIRGQNTEAFF. The CDR3 DNA sequence: TGTGCCACCGAGATCAGGGGCCAGAACACTGAAGCTTTCTTT. The V call is TRBV13, the J call TRBJ1-1, with D perhaps matching TRBD1 (6 bases). CDR3 length: 14 amino acids. V was pared by 10 bases and J by 1 base, with 16 bases between. CDR1 is PRHDT and CDR2 is FYEKMQ in the germline V gene (reference sequence).

The genes are TRBV11-2 and TRBJ2-1; D might be TRBD2 (6 bases). V lost 5 bases to trimming and J lost 3 bases, with 14 bases between them. Germline values: CDR1 SGHAT, CDR2 FQNNGV. This CDR3 has 15 amino acids. CDR3 region: CASSMARRDYNEQFF. The CDR3 nucleotides read TGTGCCAGCAGCATGGCCCGGAGGGACTACAATGAGCAGTTCTTC.

The CDR3 coding sequence is TGTGCCAGTTGCCCAGGCTTGGGCCAAAGCGAGCAGTACTTC. Protein: CASCPGLGQSEQYF. The genes are TRBV19 and TRBJ2-7; no definite D call. V lost 8 bases to trimming and J lost 6 bases, with 20 bases between them. This CDR3 is built from 14 residues. Germline V CDR1 and CDR2: LNHDA, SQIVND (reference sequence).

The rearrangement links TRBV2 to TRBJ2-2; 8 bases line up with TRBD1. Losses at the gene ends were 5 bases for V and 3 bases for J; bases not matched to a gene: 8. There are 16 residues in the CDR3. CDR1 and CDR2 from the germline V gene are SNHLY and FYNNEI. DNA of the CDR3: TGTGCCAGCAGTATACGTACAGGGGGAGACACCGGGGAGCTGTTTTTT. Amino acids: CASSIRTGGDTGELFF.

This clone was recorded once. The J gene is TRBJ1-1, the V gene TRBV30, with TRBD1 identical over 7 bases. CDR1 is GTSNPN, CDR2 SVGIG, per germline (reference sequence). The CDR3 totals 11 residues. Germline trimming cut 7 bases from V and 4 bases from J; bases unmatched to any gene: 3. The CDR3 here is CASDRSTEAFF. As DNA, the CDR3 is TGTGCCTCGGACAGGAGCACTGAAGCTTTCTTT.

The chain employs TRBV5-4 and TRBJ2-3, with D possibly being TRBD1 (5 bases). Per the germline V gene, CDR1 is SGHNT and CDR2 is YYREEE (reference sequence). V was pared by 7 bases and J by 9 bases, with 12 bases between. This CDR3 is built from 11 residues. CDR3 in amino acids: CASGTGPTQYF. The CDR3 DNA reads TGTGCCAGCGGCACAGGACCCACGCAGTATTTT.

The chain couples TRBV6-5 to TRBJ1-5, with 11 bases matching TRBD1. Germline V gene sequence: CDR1 MNHEY, CDR2 SVGAGI. The CDR3 consists of 14 residues. The V gene end was trimmed by 7 bases and the J gene end by 5 bases; junction bases not matched to a gene: 4. In DNA, the CDR3 is TGTGCCAGCATCAGGGACAGGGGGTATCAGCCCCAGCATTTT. Its protein product is CASIRDRGYQPQHF.

The rearrangement links TRBV19 to TRBJ1-5, with D hard to call. Germline CDR1 reads LNHDA; CDR2 reads SQIVND (reference sequence). The V and J ends lost 3 bases and 6 bases respectively, with 6 bases between them. The CDR3 length is 12 residues. CDR3 in DNA: TGTGCCAGTAGTATCAGCGGTCAGCCCCAGCATTTT. As protein: CASSISGQPQHF.

The chain couples TRBV7-9 to TRBJ1-1; 8 bases are shared with TRBD1. Germline V gene data show CDR1 as SEHNR and CDR2 as FQNEAQ (reference sequence). J lost 3 bases, V lost 0 bases, and 0 bases had no gene match. CDR3 size: 14 residues. The CDR3 loop is CASSLAQGDTEAFF. The DNA of the CDR3 is TGTGCCAGCAGCTTAGCACAGGGGGACACTGAAGCTTTCTTT.

The chain joins TRBV7-9 to TRBJ1-4, with 12 bases lining up with TRBD1. The germline V gene has CDR1 SEHNR and CDR2 FQNEAQ (reference sequence). Germline trimming cut 3 bases from V and 5 bases from J; bases unmatched to any gene: 7. The CDR3 is 17 amino acids. In DNA, the CDR3 is TGTGCCAGCAGCTTTAGGGGACAGGGGGCCGAGAATGAAAAACTGTTTTTT. The encoded protein is CASSFRGQGAENEKLFF.

The table lists this clone with a count of one. V is TRBV19 and J is TRBJ2-3; no firm D call. This CDR3 has 14 amino acids. The germline V gene encodes CDR1 LNHDA and CDR2 SQIVND (reference sequence). The V end lost 1 base, the J end lost 2 bases, and 7 bases lay between the germline ends. The CDR3 nucleotides read TGTGCCAGTAGTATAGCCCTCCCCACAGATACGCAGTATTTT. Amino acid sequence: CASSIALPTDTQYF.

This clone was seen just once. This sequence joins TRBV29-1 and TRBJ2-7; TRBD1 matches at 8 bases. V shed 3 bases and J 4 bases; nucleotides not matched to a gene: 8. CDR1 and CDR2 (germline): SQVTM, ANQGSEA. The CDR3 runs 14 residues. CDR3 residues: CSVDPGQGGYEQYV. The CDR3 nucleotides are TGCAGCGTTGACCCTGGACAGGGAGGATACGAGCAGTACGTC.

This chain joins TRBV25-1 and TRBJ1-6; a possible D gene is TRBD1 (5 bases). Trimming left V 1 base short and J 10 bases short, with 14 bases between. The germline CDR1 and CDR2 sequences are MGHDK and SYGVNS. The CDR3 runs 15 residues. CDR3 in amino acids: CASSESLQGSSPLHF. The CDR3 nucleotides read TGTGCCAGCAGTGAATCCCTCCAGGGTTCATCACCCCTCCACTTT.

V is TRBV27 and J is TRBJ2-7; 7 bases are shared with TRBD1. Germline assignment: CDR1 MNHEY and CDR2 SMNVEV (reference sequence). V shed 5 bases, J shed 3 bases, and the junction held 7 bases outside the gene matches. This CDR3 is built from 14 residues. The CDR3 protein is CASSLDRQGYEQYF. The DNA of the CDR3 is TGTGCCAGCAGTCTGGACCGACAGGGCTACGAGCAGTACTTC.

V is TRBV5-1 and J is TRBJ2-5; TRBD2 matches at 11 bases. The CDR3 consists of 17 residues. Germline V gene data show CDR1 as SGHRS and CDR2 as YFSETQ. J lost 5 bases, V lost 3 bases, and 12 bases had no gene match. The CDR3 loop reads CASSSLTSGEDWETQYF. The CDR3 DNA sequence: TGCGCCAGCAGCTCCCTGACTAGCGGGGAAGACTGGGAGACCCAGTACTTC.

CDR3 in DNA: TGTGCCAGCAGTAACACAGGTAGCAATCAGCCCCAGCATTTT. It specifies CASSNTGSNQPQHF. J is TRBJ1-5 and V is TRBV6-5; weak D call: TRBD1 (5 bases). Germline V gene sequence: CDR1 MNHEY, CDR2 SVGAGI. Trimming pared 5 bases from V and 0 bases from J, leaving 8 bases between. The CDR3 contains 14 residues.

V and J are TRBV6-1 and TRBJ1-1; D is unresolved. The CDR3 spans 15 residues. Trimming took 2 bases from V and 5 from J, leaving 15 bases between them. Per germline, CDR1 MNHNS and CDR2 SASEGT. The CDR3 protein is CASSEFNGLRTEAFF. The DNA of the CDR3 is TGTGCCAGCAGTGAATTCAACGGCTTGAGGACTGAAGCTTTCTTT.

This clone was seen a handful of times. This chain links TRBV12-5 with TRBJ2-7, with 12 bases aligning to TRBD1. The V gene end was trimmed by 6 bases and the J gene end by 6 bases; junction bases not matched to a gene: 12. Per the germline V gene, CDR1 is LGHNT and CDR2 is FRNRAP. The CDR3 loop spans 16 amino acids. CDR3 amino acids: CASGPLWDRGRSEQYF. The CDR3 DNA sequence: TGTGCTAGTGGACCCCTCTGGGACAGGGGGCGTAGCGAGCAGTACTTC.